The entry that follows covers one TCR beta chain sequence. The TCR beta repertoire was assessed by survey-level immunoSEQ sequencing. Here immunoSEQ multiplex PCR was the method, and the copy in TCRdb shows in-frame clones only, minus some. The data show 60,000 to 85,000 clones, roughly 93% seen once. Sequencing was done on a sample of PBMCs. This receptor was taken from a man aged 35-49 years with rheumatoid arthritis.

CDR3 nucleotide sequence: TGTGCCAGCAGCCGTACAACCGGACGACCCTACGAGCAGTACTTC. Amino acids: CASSRTTGRPYEQYF. The chain recombines TRBV14 with TRBJ2-7; no firm D call. Germline V gene lookup returns CDR1 SGHDN and CDR2 FVKESK. The CDR3 contains 15 residues. Between the trimmed V and J ends, which lost 4 bases and 2 bases, there was a span of 15 bases.